Listed here are 32 T cell receptor beta chains from one sample, sequenced in a study of long-term antiretroviral therapy in people with HIV. At the survey level, the v3.0 immunoSEQ assay was run. Clones were read by immunoSEQ multiplex PCR, and TCRdb kept only the in-frame ones, dropping some. Altogether 40,000 or so clones are present, 75% to 90% being singletons, with the ten largest covering less than 8%. The sample was unsorted PBMCs, taken 1 year after starting antiretroviral therapy. These receptors all stem from a man between 18 and 35 years old with HIV.

The rearrangement uses TRBV7-2 and TRBJ1-1, with D perhaps TRBD1 (6 bases). Germline V gives CDR1 SGHTA, CDR2 FQGNSA. V gave up 3 bases and J gave up 3 bases, with 17 bases separating them. This CDR3 comprises 16 residues. The CDR3 nucleotides read TGTGCCAGCAGCTTTCCGGGGTGGGGGGCTGACACTGAAGCTTTCTTT. This gives the protein CASSFPGWGADTEAFF.

Comments on this clone: Other nucleotide sequences from this sample produce the same CDR3. This sequence joins TRBV6-5 and TRBJ2-3; 9 nucleotides align to TRBD1. Germline trimming cut 0 bases from V and 6 bases from J; bases unmatched to any gene: 4. The CDR3 length is 15 residues. CDR1 is MNHEY, CDR2 SVGAGI, per germline. The CDR3 protein is CASSYSTGGWDTQYF. The CDR3 DNA reads as TGTGCCAGCAGTTACTCAACAGGGGGCTGGGATACGCAGTATTTT.

The chain is built from TRBV7-9 and TRBJ1-1; D not resolved. Trimming cost V 1 base and J 7 bases, with 7 bases left between them. CDR1 and CDR2 (germline): SEHNR, FQNEAQ (reference sequence). The CDR3 loop spans 12 amino acids. The CDR3 region is CASSLGQLEAFF. In DNA form, the CDR3 reads TGTGCCAGCAGCTTAGGCCAGCTTGAAGCTTTCTTT.

The chain couples TRBV9 to TRBJ2-7; tentative D call: TRBD2 (6 bases). The V gene's germline CDR1 is SGDLS and CDR2 YYNGEE. Trimming took 3 bases from V and 0 from J, leaving 10 bases between them. This CDR3 has 14 residues. The CDR3 reads CASSATDYSYEQYF. Written as DNA, the CDR3 is TGTGCCAGCAGCGCCACGGACTACTCCTACGAGCAGTACTTC.

DNA for the CDR3: TGTGCCAGTAGTATAGGGCAAGCGAGCGGGGAGCTGTTTTTT. Translating it yields CASSIGQASGELFF. This chain uses TRBV19 with TRBJ2-2; D not certain. This CDR3 has 14 amino acids. The germline V gene has CDR1 LNHDA and CDR2 SQIVND (reference sequence). V gave up 1 base and J gave up 7 bases, with 10 bases separating them.

The V gene is TRBV5-1, the J gene TRBJ2-1; 9 positions match TRBD2. V shed 0 bases, J shed 5 bases, and the junction held 12 bases outside the gene matches. From germline, CDR1 is SGHRS and CDR2 YFSETQ. This CDR3 has 18 amino acids. DNA for the CDR3: TGCGCCAGCAGCTTGGTAGGTGAACTAGCGGGTGTAAACAATGAGCAGTTCTTC. It yields the protein CASSLVGELAGVNNEQFF.

The chain recombines TRBV27 with TRBJ2-1; no firm D call. The V gene lost 6 bases and the J gene lost 9 bases, with 18 bases spanning the gap. The germline V gene encodes CDR1 MNHEY and CDR2 SMNVEV (reference sequence). The CDR3 is 14 amino acids. This CDR3 reads CASSSRLDTLEQFF. CDR3 coding DNA: TGTGCCAGCAGCTCGCGACTCGACACTCTTGAGCAGTTCTTC.

The chain combines TRBV15 with TRBJ1-2; 8 bases map to TRBD1. Trimming cost V 2 bases and J 4 bases; bases outside gene matches: 3. Germline assignment: CDR1 LNHNV and CDR2 YYDKDF (reference sequence). The length of the CDR3 is 14 residues. CDR3: CATSRTGTGYGYTF. The DNA for the CDR3 is TGTGCCACCAGCAGAACAGGGACAGGCTATGGCTACACCTTC.

This clone was observed a few times. The chain uses TRBV2 and TRBJ1-2; 7 nucleotides align to TRBD1. The ends lost 4 bases at V and 5 bases at J; junction bases unmatched: 10. The CDR3 runs to 15 residues. Germline-derived CDR1 and CDR2 are SNHLY and FYNNEI. CDR3 sequence (DNA): TGTGCCAGCAGTGGGGACAGCCCGCCCCTTTATGGCTACACCTTC. As protein: CASSGDSPPLYGYTF.

The chain links TRBV2 to TRBJ1-1, with D unclear. V dropped 5 bases and J dropped 0 bases, with 7 bases sitting between them. CDR1 is SNHLY, CDR2 FYNNEI, per germline. The CDR3 has 13 amino acids. CDR3 residues: CASSPLMNTEAFF. The CDR3 coding sequence is TGTGCCAGCAGTCCGCTCATGAACACTGAAGCTTTCTTT.

Here the CDR3 reads CASSSTGTSGGYEQYF. The CDR3 DNA is TGTGCCAGTAGTTCAACCGGGACTAGCGGGGGATACGAGCAGTACTTC. The rearrangement uses TRBV19 and TRBJ2-7, with 14 bases identical to TRBD2. From germline, CDR1 is LNHDA and CDR2 SQIVND (reference sequence). V gave up 5 bases and J gave up 4 bases; unmatched junction bases: 7. This CDR3 region has 16 residues.

About this clone: One junction end does not reproduce the germline sequence, and a read error may be involved. The V and J genes are TRBV7-7 and TRBJ2-5; D uncertain. CDR1 SSHAT and CDR2 FNYEAQ come from the germline V gene (reference sequence). The CDR3 runs to 14 residues. The CDR3, as DNA: TGTGCTAGCAGCTTACGCCCCTACGCAGAGACCCAGTACTTC. It yields the protein CASSLRPYAETQYF.

The chain has TRBV19 and TRBJ1-5; 7 bases fit TRBD1. Trimming cost V 5 bases and J 7 bases; bases outside gene matches: 5. This CDR3 comprises 13 residues. The germline gives CDR1 LNHDA, CDR2 SQIVND (reference sequence). The CDR3 DNA sequence: TGTGCCAGTAGTTTGAGGGGGCAACAGCCCCAGCATTTT. Its protein is CASSLRGQQPQHF.

This sequence joins TRBV19 and TRBJ2-2; 9 nucleotides align to TRBD1. This CDR3 contains 16 residues. The V segment lost 3 bases and the J segment 5 bases; nucleotides outside the gene matches: 7. Germline V lookup: CDR1 LNHDA, CDR2 SQIVND (reference sequence). The CDR3 here is CASSIGRQGGTGELFF. CDR3 in DNA: TGTGCCAGTAGTATTGGTCGACAGGGGGGAACCGGGGAGCTGTTTTTT.

In its sample, this clone was seen a few times. The gene calls are TRBV7-8 and TRBJ2-2; no definite D call. There are 13 residues in the CDR3. V lost 5 bases and J lost 5, with 9 bases in between. CDR1 and CDR2 (germline): SGHVS, FQNEAQ. This CDR3 reads CASSASVTGELFF. CDR3 in DNA: TGTGCCAGCAGCGCAAGCGTTACCGGGGAGCTGTTTTTT.

This clone was counted once. The chain joins TRBV11-2 to TRBJ2-7; D remains ambiguous. The germline V gene has CDR1 SGHAT and CDR2 FQNNGV. This CDR3 has 13 residues. With 1 base removed from V and 2 bases from J, the gap between germline ends came to 6 bases. CDR3 DNA sequence: TGTGCCAGCAGCTTAGGTACGACCTACGAGCAGTACTTC. It codes for CASSLGTTYEQYF.

This chain links TRBV7-6 with TRBJ2-7; D is possibly TRBD1 (5 bases). There are 14 residues in the CDR3. V lost 2 bases and J 0 bases, leaving 8 bases between the germline ends. Germline CDR1 is SGHVS and CDR2 is FNYEAQ. The CDR3 spells CASSLRQGSYEQYF. The CDR3 region has the DNA TGTGCCAGCAGCTTAAGGCAGGGCTCCTACGAGCAGTACTTC.

This clone appeared a single time. This chain links TRBV5-4 with TRBJ1-1; D gene uncertain. The V end was cut by 5 bases, the J end by 5 bases, with 13 bases between. CDR1 is SGHNT and CDR2 is YYREEE in the germline V gene (reference sequence). This CDR3 region has 13 residues. CDR3 sequence (DNA): TGTGCCAGCAGGTTGACACTCAGTACTGAAGCTTTCTTT. Translation: CASRLTLSTEAFF.

CDR3 bases: TGTGCCATCAGTGAGTCAGGGGCTCTCACTGAAGCTTTCTTT. Translated, it gives CAISESGALTEAFF. This chain links TRBV10-3 with TRBJ1-1; maybe TRBD1 (5 bases). CDR1 is ENHRY and CDR2 is SYGVKD in the germline V gene. CDR3 length: 14 amino acids. Trimming removed 0 bases at V and 4 bases at J, with 9 bases between.

This clone appeared a few times. The V call is TRBV28, the J call TRBJ1-5; no definite D call. Germline CDR1 and CDR2: MDHEN and SYDVKM. The CDR3 runs to 15 residues. Between the trimmed V and J ends, which lost 6 bases and 3 bases, there was a span of 15 bases. This CDR3 reads CASSREREDNQPQHF. CDR3 DNA sequence: TGTGCCAGCAGCCGCGAGAGGGAGGACAATCAGCCCCAGCATTTT.

The chain carries TRBV18 and TRBJ2-2; TRBD2 matches at 8 bases. From germline, CDR1 is KGHSH and CDR2 LQKENI. Trimming took 3 bases from V and 10 from J; bases not matched to a gene: 10. The CDR3 has 15 residues. DNA of the CDR3: TGTGCCAGCTCACCGCCAGCGGGAGAGTCAGAGGAGCTGTTTTTT. Its translation is CASSPPAGESEELFF. The variable domain in full, completed from reference TRBV18 and TRBJ2-2, reads NAGVMQNPRHLVRRRGQEARLRCSPMKGHSHVYWYRQLPEEGLKFMVYLQKENIIDESGMPKERFSAEFPKEGPSILRIQQVVRGDSAAYFCASSPPAGESEELFFGEGSRLTVL.

This rearrangement joins TRBV27 to TRBJ2-7, with TRBD2 matching over 11 bases. After removal of 2 bases from V and 2 bases from J, the junction contained 5 bases not matched to a gene. The CDR3 extends over 16 amino acids. Germline CDR1 and CDR2: MNHEY and SMNVEV (reference sequence). CDR3 amino acids: CASSLPGTSGTYEQYF. Here the CDR3 DNA reads TGTGCCAGCAGTTTACCGGGGACTAGCGGTACCTACGAGCAGTACTTC.

This chain links TRBV4-1 with TRBJ2-2; D might be TRBD1 (5 bases). The CDR3 extends over 13 amino acids. Trimming took off 4 bases at V and 7 bases at J, with 10 bases between the two ends. Germline assignment: CDR1 MGHRA and CDR2 YSYEKL. The DNA for the CDR3 is TGCGCCAGCAGCCCAGGGTGGGGCGGGGAGCTGTTTTTT. Amino acid sequence: CASSPGWGGELFF.

This rearrangement joins TRBV9 to TRBJ2-1; 12 bases are shared with TRBD2. J was trimmed by 4 bases and V by 0 bases; bases with no gene match: 2. Germline CDR1 is SGDLS and CDR2 is YYNGEE. This CDR3 is built from 16 residues. The CDR3 sequence is CASSVALAGGYNEQFF. The CDR3 DNA reads TGTGCCAGCAGCGTAGCCCTAGCGGGGGGGTACAATGAGCAGTTCTTC.

V is TRBV18 and J is TRBJ2-1; 8 positions match TRBD2. Germline V gene data show CDR1 as KGHSH and CDR2 as LQKENI. The CDR3 totals 15 residues. Losses at the gene ends were 3 bases for V and 10 bases for J; bases not matched to a gene: 11. This CDR3 reads CASSPSQAGAGEQFF. CDR3 DNA: TGTGCCAGCTCACCTTCCCAAGCGGGAGCAGGCGAGCAGTTCTTC.

The genes are TRBV18 and TRBJ1-1; no clear D. Between the trimmed V and J ends, which lost 6 bases and 0 bases, there was a span of 11 bases. The CDR3 has 14 residues. The germline gives CDR1 KGHSH, CDR2 LQKENI. The CDR3 region has the DNA TGTGCCAGCTCCCCCTCTACAGTGAACACTGAAGCTTTCTTT. This codes for CASSPSTVNTEAFF.

This clone ranks as medium-sized. V usage is TRBV7-3 and J usage is TRBJ2-1, with D unresolved. The CDR3 extends over 15 amino acids. Deletions cut 0 bases from V and 4 bases from J, with 10 bases between. CDR1 SGHTA and CDR2 FQGTGA come from the germline V gene. Written as DNA, the CDR3 is TGTGCCAGCAGCTTAACGATTGCCAGATACAATGAGCAGTTCTTC. Its translation: CASSLTIARYNEQFF.

This rearrangement joins TRBV9 to TRBJ1-2, with D unresolved. CDR3 size: 13 residues. Per the germline V gene, CDR1 is SGDLS and CDR2 is YYNGEE. V shed 6 bases and J shed 1 base, with 10 bases lying between them. CDR3 sequence (DNA): TGTGCCAGCACGCAGGCTTATAACTATGGCTACACCTTC. It specifies CASTQAYNYGYTF.

This rearrangement joins TRBV2 to TRBJ2-1; D is uncertain. The ends were cut back, 1 base at V and 4 bases at J, with 5 bases in the middle. The germline CDR1 and CDR2 sequences are SNHLY and FYNNEI. The CDR3 runs 13 residues. The CDR3 region has the DNA TGTGCCAGCAGTGAAGTAGCTTACAATGAGCAGTTCTTC. Translation gives CASSEVAYNEQFF.

This chain uses TRBV9 with TRBJ1-3; D might be TRBD1 (5 bases). V shed 3 bases and J shed 0 bases, with 13 bases lying between them. This CDR3 is 16 amino acids long. Germline-derived CDR1 and CDR2 are SGDLS and YYNGEE. For the CDR3, the DNA is TGTGCCAGCAGCGAGTTGACAGTTCCCTCTGGAAACACCATATATTTT. Translation gives CASSELTVPSGNTIYF.

The V and J genes are TRBV10-3 and TRBJ1-2; maybe TRBD1 (6 bases). Germline CDR1 is ENHRY and CDR2 is SYGVKD. There are 13 residues in the CDR3. V gave up 5 bases and J gave up 3 bases, with 10 bases separating them. The CDR3 bases are TGTGCCATCAGTCCACAGGGAGACTATGGCTACACCTTC. This sequence encodes CAISPQGDYGYTF.

The V call is TRBV2, the J call TRBJ2-1; 8 bases align to TRBD2. V shed 8 bases, J shed 6 bases, and the junction held 9 bases outside the gene matches. The length of the CDR3 is 14 residues. CDR1 is SNHLY, CDR2 FYNNEI, per germline. CDR3 nucleotide sequence: TGTGCCAGCCTGACGGCGGGAGGAAGCAATGAGCAGTTCTTC. Amino acid sequence: CASLTAGGSNEQFF.